The source of this T cell receptor (beta chain) is a study of identical twins. Regarding the study as a whole: Where beta out-of-frame sequences were concerned, excess twin sharing was weaker.

Germline lookup yields CDR1 LGHNA and CDR2 YNFKEQ. The CDR3 totals 17 residues. V lost 0 bases and J 0 bases, leaving 14 bases between the germline ends. TCRdb used MiXCR to reprocess the 5' RACE reads, holding one entry per CDR3 protein. The repertoire consists of fewer than 350,000 distinct CDR3 sequences, with about 8.1% occurring once and the leading ten covering 2.1%. This clonotype has ten or more counts. What it binds is unknown. This sample was also put to use in a study of yellow fever vaccine responses in identical twins.

The sequenced material came from memory (CD45RO+) T cells sorted from blood. V usage is TRBV4-2 and J usage is TRBJ1-1, with D possibly TRBD1 on 5 matching bases. The TCR was taken from a woman between 18 and 29 years old in good health. For the CDR3, the DNA is TGTGCCAGCAGCCAAGATAAGACCCGGGGCCTGAACACTGAAGCTTTCTTT. Translating gives CASSQDKTRGLNTEAFF.